These 30 T cell receptor beta chains originate from one sample sequenced in a study of cytomegalovirus exposure and HLA in healthy donors. The primer mix had 60 Vbeta and 13 Jbeta primers. Assay: immunoSEQ multiplex PCR; the TCRdb copy retains only in-frame clones and omits some. The data contain about 160,000 clones, over 80% of them singletons. The source material was PBMCs. The receptors stem from a male donor in good health and CMV-seropositive.

This chain connects TRBV11-3 to TRBJ2-3, with 8 bases matching TRBD1. The ends lost 3 bases at V and 5 bases at J; junction bases unmatched: 1. Germline values: CDR1 SGHNT, CDR2 YENEEA. The CDR3 sequence is 13 residues long. The CDR3 sequence is CASSFGQGDTQYF. As DNA, the CDR3 is TGTGCCAGCAGCTTCGGACAGGGAGATACGCAGTATTTT.

This chain uses TRBV30 with TRBJ1-2, with a weak D call TRBD1 (6 bases). Germline CDR1 reads GTSNPN; CDR2 reads SVGIG (reference sequence). Trimming removed 3 bases from V and 7 bases from J, with 12 bases in between. The CDR3 has 12 residues. The CDR3 loop is CAWRDRFAGYTF. The CDR3 nucleotides read TGTGCCTGGAGGGACAGATTCGCTGGCTACACCTTC.

This clone was recorded only once. V gene TRBV18 combines with J gene TRBJ1-1; D uncertain. Germline V CDR1 and CDR2: KGHSH, LQKENI. The CDR3 contains 13 residues. V was cut by 6 bases and J by 3 bases, with 11 bases left in between. CDR3 sequence (DNA): TGTGCCAGCTCCCCGGGAGATTACACTGAAGCTTTCTTT. Its translation: CASSPGDYTEAFF.

The chain carries TRBV9 and TRBJ2-7; no clear D. V was pared by 0 bases and J by 2 bases, with 12 bases between. Germline V gene lookup returns CDR1 SGDLS and CDR2 YYNGEE. The CDR3 consists of 15 residues. CDR3 amino acids: CASSVDGGPTYEQYF. DNA for the CDR3: TGTGCCAGCAGCGTAGACGGCGGCCCGACCTACGAGCAGTACTTC.

The count of this clone is one. Mismatch with germline at one junction end may stem from a read error. The chain is built from TRBV7-9 and TRBJ2-7; possibly TRBD2 for D (5 bases). The germline gives CDR1 SEHNR, CDR2 FQNEAQ (reference sequence). The CDR3 totals 13 residues. CDR3 bases: TGTTCCAGCAGCTTAGCGCGGCTATACGAGCAGTACTTC. Encoded protein: CSSSLARLYEQYF.

The J gene is TRBJ2-7, the V gene TRBV7-3; 9 positions match TRBD1. The germline CDR1 and CDR2 sequences are SGHTA and FQGTGA. The CDR3 is 13 amino acids. V lost 3 bases and J lost 4; bases outside the gene matches: 1. CDR3 protein: CASSLDRGYEQYF. The CDR3 nucleotides are TGTGCCAGCAGCTTGGACAGGGGTTACGAGCAGTACTTC.

This clone was recorded a few times. This chain links TRBV30 with TRBJ2-7; a weak D match, TRBD1 (6 bases). From germline, CDR1 is GTSNPN and CDR2 SVGIG (reference sequence). V was trimmed by 8 bases and J by 7 bases, leaving 18 bases between them. This CDR3 contains 12 residues. The CDR3 reads CARAQGPGEQYF. In nucleotides, the CDR3 is TGTGCCCGGGCACAGGGACCAGGGGAGCAGTACTTC. Full variable domain (remainder filled in from reference TRBV30 and TRBJ2-7): SQTIHQWPATLVQPVGSPLSLECTVEGTSNPNLYWYRQAAGRGLQLLFYSVGIGQISSEVPQNLSASRPQDRQFILSSKKLLLSDSGFYLCARAQGPGEQYFGPGTRLTVT.

This clone occurred once. The J gene is TRBJ1-2, the V gene TRBV5-4; 7 nucleotides align to TRBD1. There are 17 residues in the CDR3. V was pared by 4 bases and J by 3 bases, with 15 bases of the junction left unmatched. Germline CDR1 is SGHNT and CDR2 is YYREEE (reference sequence). CDR3 loop: CASSPAPAGGLDYGYTF. The CDR3 bases are TGTGCCAGCAGCCCGGCGCCAGCAGGGGGTTTGGACTATGGCTACACCTTC.

The V gene is TRBV2, the J gene TRBJ2-2; D is undetermined. Germline CDR1 reads SNHLY; CDR2 reads FYNNEI. CDR3 length: 14 residues. With 6 bases removed from V and 0 bases from J, the gap between germline ends came to 8 bases. CDR3 bases: TGTGCCAGCAGAAGAGTTGCGAACACCGGGGAGCTGTTTTTT. It specifies CASRRVANTGELFF. The full variable domain, its missing parts supplied by reference TRBV2 and TRBJ2-2, is EPEVTQTPSHQVTQMGQEVILRCVPISNHLYFYWYRQILGQKVEFLVSFYNNEISEKSEIFDDQFSVERPDGSNFTLKIRSTKLEDSAMYFCASRRVANTGELFFGEGSRLTVL.

The V gene is TRBV4-2, the J gene TRBJ1-2, with no clear D. CDR3 length equals 15 residues. Trimming pared 0 bases from V and 3 bases from J, leaving 11 bases between. CDR1 and CDR2 (germline): LGHNA, YNFKEQ. CDR3 DNA: TGTGCCAGCAGCCAAGATGGAGGATCGGACTATGGCTACACCTTC. It yields the protein CASSQDGGSDYGYTF.

V gene TRBV18 combines with J gene TRBJ1-5; D possibly corresponds to TRBD1 (6 bases). Germline CDR1 reads KGHSH; CDR2 reads LQKENI. This CDR3 is 15 amino acids long. Trimming removed 3 bases at V and 1 base at J, with 10 bases between. The chain's CDR3 is CASSPQTGSNQPQHF. DNA for the CDR3: TGTGCCAGCTCACCTCAGACAGGCAGCAATCAGCCCCAGCATTTT. The whole variable domain, filled in from reference TRBV18 and TRBJ1-5, reads NAGVMQNPRHLVRRRGQEARLRCSPMKGHSHVYWYRQLPEEGLKFMVYLQKENIIDESGMPKERFSAEFPKEGPSILRIQQVVRGDSAAYFCASSPQTGSNQPQHFGDGTRLSIL.

The genes are TRBV6-5 and TRBJ2-5; 7 bases are shared with TRBD2. The CDR3 is made up of 14 amino acids. Per germline, CDR1 MNHEY and CDR2 SVGAGI. The J segment lost 5 bases and the V segment lost 2 bases, leaving 5 bases of the junction unmatched. The CDR3 sequence is CASSYTGLGETQYF. CDR3 nucleotides: TGTGCCAGCAGTTACACAGGACTAGGCGAGACCCAGTACTTC.

J is TRBJ2-5 and V is TRBV15, with TRBD2 identical over 7 bases. The J call may be faulty, since TRBJ2-7 better matches the DNA end. This CDR3 region has 15 residues. The germline V gene has CDR1 LNHNV and CDR2 YYDKDF (reference sequence). The DNA of the CDR3 is TGTGCCACCAGCAGAGTTCAAGCGGGGCGTCACGAGCAGTACTTC. Its translation: CATSRVQAGRHEQYF.

CDR3 coding DNA: TGTGCCAGCAGTTTAACCGGCAATGAGCAGTTCTTC. Protein: CASSLTGNEQFF. The gene calls are TRBV28 and TRBJ2-1; D gene unclear. Trimming took off 2 bases at V and 6 bases at J, with 5 bases between the two ends. CDR1 and CDR2 from the germline V gene are MDHEN and SYDVKM. CDR3 length: 12 residues.

J is TRBJ2-6 and V is TRBV5-4, with TRBD1 matching over 10 bases. This CDR3 is built from 18 residues. J lost 2 bases, V lost 3 bases, and 8 bases had no gene match. CDR1 SGHNT and CDR2 YYREEE come from the germline V gene (reference sequence). The CDR3 sequence is CASSSWDRGTAGANVLTF. The CDR3 DNA reads TGTGCCAGCAGCTCCTGGGACAGGGGAACGGCTGGGGCCAACGTCCTGACTTTC.

This chain uses TRBV5-6 with TRBJ1-4; the match to TRBD1 covers 8 bases. Unmatched junction bases numbered 4, after V lost 4 bases and J lost 5 bases. The CDR3 has 14 residues. Germline V gene data show CDR1 as SGHDT and CDR2 as YYEEEE. The CDR3 spells CASSRTGINEKLFF. The CDR3 DNA is TGTGCCAGCAGCCGGACAGGGATAAATGAAAAACTGTTTTTT. Together with reference TRBV5-6 and TRBJ1-4, the CDR3 gives the full variable domain: DAGVTQSPTHLIKTRGQQVTLRCSPKSGHDTVSWYQQALGQGPQFIFQYYEEEERQRGNFPDRFSGHQFPNYSSELNVNALLLGDSALYLCASSRTGINEKLFFGSGTQLSVL.

This clone was counted a few times. The rearrangement links TRBV27 to TRBJ2-7, with TRBD1 matching over 8 bases. The CDR3 runs 17 residues. The V and J ends lost 2 bases and 6 bases, in that order; junction bases with no gene match: 15. CDR1 and CDR2 (germline): MNHEY, SMNVEV (reference sequence). This CDR3 reads CASSLGLPGGLGSEQYF. CDR3 coding DNA: TGTGCCAGCAGTTTAGGACTCCCAGGGGGCTTAGGTAGCGAGCAGTACTTC.

The CDR3 DNA reads TGTGCCAGCAGCCAAGTTGACAGGGGAGGTCGGCAGCCCCAGCATTTT. Its translation is CASSQVDRGGRQPQHF. This chain joins TRBV16 and TRBJ1-5; 8 positions agree with TRBD1. Germline V gene sequence: CDR1 KGHSY, CDR2 FQNENV. V was clipped by 2 bases and J by 7 bases; unmatched bases: 10. The CDR3 runs to 16 residues.

J is TRBJ1-5 and V is TRBV7-8; D ambiguous. Deletions cut 1 base from V and 2 bases from J, with 15 bases between. CDR3 length equals 17 residues. CDR1 SGHVS and CDR2 FQNEAQ come from the germline V gene. CDR3 amino acids: CASSLEYSVAGNQPQHF. In DNA, the CDR3 is TGTGCCAGCAGCTTAGAATATTCGGTGGCGGGCAATCAGCCCCAGCATTTT.

The CDR3 loop reads CASRPPYPLASGNTIYF. CDR3 nucleotides: TGTGCCAGCAGACCCCCTTACCCGTTAGCCTCTGGAAACACCATATATTTT. This chain connects TRBV2 to TRBJ1-3; D is undetermined. Germline-derived CDR1 and CDR2 are SNHLY and FYNNEI. With 6 bases removed from V and 0 bases from J, the gap between germline ends came to 18 bases. The CDR3 totals 17 residues.

The chain recombines TRBV18 with TRBJ2-7, with 10 bases fitting TRBD1. The CDR3 is made up of 15 amino acids. The junction had 1 base not matched to a gene; V was cut back by 2 bases and J by 0 bases. Per germline, CDR1 KGHSH and CDR2 LQKENI. CDR3 DNA: TGTGCCAGCTCACCAGGGACAGGGGACTCCTACGAGCAGTACTTC. It translates to CASSPGTGDSYEQYF.

The chain employs TRBV7-2 and TRBJ2-1; 10 nucleotides agree with TRBD2. The length of the CDR3 is 16 residues. Germline trimming cut 5 bases from V and 7 bases from J; bases unmatched to any gene: 11. Germline-derived CDR1 and CDR2 are SGHTA and FQGNSA. The chain's CDR3 is CASSRTSGAPGNEQFF. For the CDR3, the DNA is TGTGCCAGCAGCCGGACTAGCGGAGCCCCAGGGAATGAGCAGTTCTTC.

Concerning this clone itself: Other DNA sequences in the sample encode the same CDR3. The chain links TRBV6-5 to TRBJ1-2, with unresolved D. The V end was cut by 2 bases, the J end by 5 bases, with 9 bases between. CDR3 length equals 13 residues. CDR1 MNHEY and CDR2 SVGAGI come from the germline V gene. The CDR3 is CASSYGSEYGYTF. In DNA form, the CDR3 reads TGTGCCAGCAGTTACGGTAGCGAATATGGCTACACCTTC.

This sequence joins TRBV7-9 and TRBJ2-6; unclear D gene. Trimming took 5 bases from V and 0 from J, leaving 8 bases between them. This CDR3 region has 15 residues. The germline gives CDR1 SEHNR, CDR2 FQNEAQ (reference sequence). In DNA form, the CDR3 reads TGTGCCAGCAGCCCCGCGGCCTCTGGGGCCAACGTCCTGACTTTC. Its translation is CASSPAASGANVLTF. Full variable domain (outside the CDR3, taken from reference TRBV7-9 and TRBJ2-6): DTGVSQNPRHKITKRGQNVTFRCDPISEHNRLYWYRQTLGQGPEFLTYFQNEAQLEKSRLLSDRFSAERPKGSFSTLEIQRTEQGDSAMYLCASSPAASGANVLTFGAGSRLTVL.

The genes are TRBV11-3 and TRBJ2-7, with TRBD2 identical over 9 bases. Germline values: CDR1 SGHNT, CDR2 YENEEA. The CDR3 is made up of 15 amino acids. With 5 bases clipped from V and 3 bases from J, the junction kept 8 bases outside the gene matches. As DNA, the CDR3 is TGTGCCAGCAGCGCTGGTAGCGGGGGAGTCTACGAGCAGTACTTC. Residues: CASSAGSGGVYEQYF.

The J gene is TRBJ2-1, the V gene TRBV11-1, with no clear D. Germline values: CDR1 SGHAT, CDR2 FQDESV (reference sequence). The CDR3 is 13 amino acids. V was cut by 2 bases and J by 9 bases, with 11 bases left in between. Here the CDR3 DNA reads TGTGCCAGCAGCTTAAGGCCGTCGGGTGAGCAGTTCTTC. It yields the protein CASSLRPSGEQFF.

This clone came up once. The chain carries TRBV19 and TRBJ1-5; D is uncertain. Germline CDR1 is LNHDA and CDR2 is SQIVND (reference sequence). CDR3 length: 14 amino acids. The V end lost 3 bases, the J end lost 5 bases, and 11 bases lay between the germline ends. The CDR3 region is CASSIAGTDQPQHF. In DNA, the CDR3 is TGTGCCAGTAGTATTGCGGGCACAGATCAGCCCCAGCATTTT.

This chain connects TRBV10-3 to TRBJ1-1, with 7 nucleotides matching TRBD1. V dropped 7 bases and J dropped 6; count of bases not matched to a gene: 8. This CDR3 is 13 amino acids long. Germline loops: CDR1 ENHRY, CDR2 SYGVKD. The CDR3 bases are TGTGCCATCACTACCGACAGGGAAGCTGAAGCTTTCTTT. Protein: CAITTDREAEAFF.

This chain links TRBV7-6 with TRBJ1-1, with D possibly matching TRBD1 (5 bases). The CDR3 has 15 amino acids. Germline CDR1 is SGHVS and CDR2 is FNYEAQ. The germline V and J ends were trimmed by 1 base and 4 bases, with 13 bases remaining between them. The CDR3: CASSLETVRTTEAFF. The CDR3 coding sequence is TGTGCCAGCAGCTTAGAGACAGTCCGGACCACTGAAGCTTTCTTT.

The chain links TRBV9 to TRBJ2-7; 9 bases map to TRBD1. This CDR3 comprises 16 residues. Losses at the gene ends were 0 bases for V and 2 bases for J; bases not matched to a gene: 6. CDR1 is SGDLS, CDR2 YYNGEE, per germline. The CDR3 DNA sequence: TGTGCCAGCAGCGTAGCTGTACAGGGGGCTCCCTACGAGCAGTACTTC. Amino acids: CASSVAVQGAPYEQYF.